The 12 T cell receptor beta chains presented below share a single source sample, sequenced in a study of blood T cell repertoires in COVID-19. Assay: immunoSEQ multiplex PCR; the TCRdb copy retains only in-frame clones and omits some. The table lists about 100,000 clones, 85% of them singletons, with 3.8% in the top ten. Sequencing used peripheral blood. The origin of the receptors is a man between 60 and 75 years old with acute or convalescent COVID-19.

The chain is built from TRBV6-5 and TRBJ1-6; D is unresolved. This CDR3 comprises 14 residues. Trimming took off 1 base at V and 7 bases at J, with 8 bases between the two ends. Germline V gives CDR1 MNHEY, CDR2 SVGAGI. This CDR3 reads CASSYYSMNSPLHF. As DNA, the CDR3 is TGTGCCAGCAGTTACTACAGTATGAATTCACCCCTCCACTTT.

V gene TRBV9 combines with J gene TRBJ1-4; the match to TRBD1 covers 8 bases. In germline, CDR1 is SGDLS, CDR2 YYNGEE. This CDR3 comprises 17 residues. Losses at the gene ends were 0 bases for V and 3 bases for J; bases not matched to a gene: 7. The CDR3 loop reads CASSVGAGGFANEKLFF. In DNA, the CDR3 is TGTGCCAGCAGCGTAGGGGCAGGGGGCTTTGCTAATGAAAAACTGTTTTTT.

The genes are TRBV11-3 and TRBJ2-1; maybe TRBD2 (6 bases). This CDR3 comprises 14 residues. The V end lost 5 bases, the J end lost 10 bases, and 18 bases lay between the germline ends. CDR1 and CDR2 from the germline V gene are SGHNT and YENEEA. Here the CDR3 reads CASSPPGLAEEQFF. CDR3 coding DNA: TGTGCCAGCAGCCCTCCCGGTTTAGCGGAGGAGCAGTTCTTC.

This chain links TRBV2 with TRBJ2-1; the match to TRBD2 covers 13 bases. The CDR3 is 15 amino acids. Trimming cost V 2 bases and J 7 bases; bases outside gene matches: 2. CDR1 and CDR2 from the germline V gene are SNHLY and FYNNEI. The CDR3 sequence is CASSEWTSGSNEQFF. As DNA, the CDR3 is TGTGCCAGCAGTGAATGGACTAGCGGGAGTAATGAGCAGTTCTTC.

This clone showed up just a few times. The rearrangement links TRBV12-3 or TRBV12-4 to TRBJ1-2; D gene unclear. The germline V and J ends were trimmed by 3 bases and 4 bases, with 9 bases remaining between them. The CDR3 covers 13 residues. The CDR3, as DNA: TGTGCCAGCAGTTTGAGCCTAACCTATGGCTACACCTTC. Its translation: CASSLSLTYGYTF.

The chain links TRBV9 to TRBJ2-6; 9 bases map to TRBD1. The germline CDR1 and CDR2 sequences are SGDLS and YYNGEE. The CDR3 extends over 16 amino acids. The V gene end was trimmed by 3 bases and the J gene end by 4 bases; junction bases not matched to a gene: 5. The CDR3 sequence is CASSAGQGSGANVLTF. In nucleotides, the CDR3 is TGTGCCAGCAGCGCAGGACAGGGGTCCGGGGCCAACGTCCTGACTTTC.

In its sample, this clone was seen many times. The rearrangement links TRBV7-9 to TRBJ2-7; 8 bases agree with TRBD1. Trimming at V came to 5 bases and at J to 3 bases, leaving 3 bases not matched to a gene. Germline V gene data show CDR1 as SEHNR and CDR2 as FQNEAQ (reference sequence). The CDR3 consists of 13 residues. CDR3 DNA sequence: TGTGCCAGCAGCCCAGGACAGGGCTACGAGCAGTACTTC. Amino acids: CASSPGQGYEQYF.

This chain links TRBV19 with TRBJ2-1; possibly TRBD1 for D (8 bases). This CDR3 region has 15 residues. V was trimmed by 3 bases and J by 4 bases, leaving 13 bases between them. Germline V lookup: CDR1 LNHDA, CDR2 SQIVND (reference sequence). This CDR3 reads CASSIHRGGYNEQFF. DNA of the CDR3: TGTGCCAGTAGTATTCACAGGGGGGGATACAATGAGCAGTTCTTC.

The chain links TRBV4-1 to TRBJ1-1; possibly TRBD1 for D (6 bases). This CDR3 has 13 amino acids. The V gene lost 4 bases and the J gene lost 1 base, with 7 bases spanning the gap. Per germline, CDR1 MGHRA and CDR2 YSYEKL. The CDR3 bases are TGCGCCAGCAGCCGGACAGCGAACACTGAAGCTTTCTTT. This codes for CASSRTANTEAFF.

V is TRBV5-1 and J is TRBJ2-7, with 9 bases that match TRBD2. The CDR3 is 18 residues long. The J segment lost 0 bases and the V segment lost 0 bases, leaving 10 bases of the junction unmatched. Germline CDR1 SGHRS, CDR2 YFSETQ. DNA of the CDR3: TGCGCCAGCAGCTTGGGGGGACTAGCTACCAGGAGCTCCTACGAGCAGTACTTC. This translates into CASSLGGLATRSSYEQYF. The full variable domain, rest sourced from reference TRBV5-1 and TRBJ2-7, is KAGVTQTPRYLIKTRGQQVTLSCSPISGHRSVSWYQQTPGQGLQFLFEYFSETQRNKGNFPGRFSGRQFSNSRSEMNVSTLELGDSALYLCASSLGGLATRSSYEQYFGPGTRLTVT.

This clone was detected only once. The CDR3 DNA sequence: TGTGCCAGTAGTGTACAAGGACTAGCGGGATCCGGGGGTGCCAAAAACATTCAGTACTTC. It specifies CASSVQGLAGSGGAKNIQYF. The gene calls are TRBV19 and TRBJ2-4; 12 positions agree with TRBD2. Losses at the gene ends were 5 bases for V and 1 base for J; bases not matched to a gene: 15. The CDR3 has 20 amino acids. Germline V gives CDR1 LNHDA, CDR2 SQIVND (reference sequence).

The chain is built from TRBV2 and TRBJ2-1, with 13 bases matching TRBD2. CDR3 size: 15 residues. The trim removed 6 bases at V and 8 bases at J, leaving 7 bases unmatched. CDR1 is SNHLY, CDR2 FYNNEI, per germline. The CDR3 DNA sequence: TGTGCCAGCAGAAACGGACTAGCGGGAGTAGATGAGCAGTTCTTC. Translating gives CASRNGLAGVDEQFF.